The 21 T cell receptor beta chains reported below all come from one sample, sequenced in a study of T-cell reconstitution after alpha-beta-depleted transplantation in children (dated by TCRdb to about 2016). Preparation of the library involved PCR. Sequencing used an Illumina HiSeq 2500. TCR libraries were prepared with molecular barcoding, using unique molecular identifiers to normalize TCRbeta repertoire quantification. The raw public data were reprocessed by TCRdb itself: fastp quality trimming at Q25, MiXCR clonotype calling, in-frame beta chains only. Rows are unified per CDR3 protein, each entry keeping the most common DNA and genes. The sample table lists hundreds of thousands of distinct CDR3 sequences, about 15% of them with a count of one. The biggest ten clones account for around 0.96% of the sample. The material was PBMCs from the stem cell graft donor, obtained from the stem cell graft. These receptors all stem from a human donor who donated a stem cell graft to a child with acute myeloid leukemia.

This chain links TRBV20-1 with TRBJ2-6; D may correspond to TRBD1 or TRBD2 (5 bases each). Germline V gene data show CDR1 as DFQATT and CDR2 as SNEGSKA (reference sequence). This CDR3 spans 17 amino acids. The germline V and J ends were trimmed by 0 bases and 4 bases, with 16 bases remaining between them. The chain's CDR3 is CSARDIRAPGGANVLTF. CDR3 nucleotides: TGCAGTGCTAGAGACATCAGGGCCCCGGGAGGGGCCAACGTCCTGACTTTC.

This CDR3 reads CASSLTGPPNTGELFF. For the CDR3, the DNA is TGCGCCAGCAGCTTAACAGGGCCTCCGAACACCGGGGAGCTGTTTTTT. This chain links TRBV5-1 with TRBJ2-2; D might be TRBD1 (6 bases). Germline CDR1 is SGHRS and CDR2 is YFSETQ. The CDR3 spans 16 residues. Trimming removed 2 bases from V and 0 bases from J, with 11 bases in between.

V and J are TRBV30 and TRBJ2-2; D not resolved. V was trimmed by 7 bases and J by 2 bases, leaving 2 bases between them. The length of the CDR3 is 10 residues. Germline V lookup: CDR1 GTSNPN, CDR2 SVGIG (reference sequence). The CDR3 DNA is TGTGCCTCAAACACCGGGGAGCTGTTTTTT. It encodes CASNTGELFF.

This chain joins TRBV7-6 and TRBJ2-3; 11 nucleotides align to TRBD2. The V gene's germline CDR1 is SGHVS and CDR2 FNYEAQ. The CDR3 spans 15 residues. The CDR3 protein is CVYRLAGTFTDTQYF. CDR3 DNA: TGTGTATATAGACTAGCGGGGACTTTCACAGATACGCAGTATTTT.

Many counts were recorded for this clonotype. The chain combines TRBV6-2 or TRBV6-3 with TRBJ1-1; D is unresolved. There are 15 residues in the CDR3. Deletions cut 2 bases from V and 2 bases from J, with 12 bases between. Germline V lookup: CDR1 MNHEY, CDR2 SVGEGT. The CDR3 loop reads CASSYEQLINTEAFF. The CDR3, as DNA: TGTGCCAGCAGTTACGAACAGCTAATCAACACTGAAGCTTTCTTT.

The chain employs TRBV24-1 and TRBJ2-5; either TRBD1 or TRBD2 may supply D (5 bases each). Trimming pared 4 bases from V and 11 bases from J, leaving 19 bases between. The CDR3 length is 14 residues. Germline V gene sequence: CDR1 KGHDR, CDR2 SFDVKD. The CDR3 DNA reads TGTGCCACCAGTGACACTAGGGGTCCAGCATCGCAGTACTTC. Translation gives CATSDTRGPASQYF.

Comment on this clonotype: This may be a read error: a much more frequent sequence differs by one nucleotide. The CDR3 sequence is CASRETGSDTEAFF. The CDR3 DNA reads as TGCGCCAGCAGGGAGACAGGGTCGGACACTGAAGCTTTCTTT. This chain connects TRBV10-2 to TRBJ1-1, with 7 bases that match TRBD1. The CDR3 consists of 14 residues. Losses at the gene ends were 6 bases for V and 3 bases for J; bases not matched to a gene: 7. CDR1 and CDR2 (germline): WSHSY, SAAADI.

This chain links TRBV20-1 with TRBJ1-4; 8 bases agree with TRBD1. CDR3 size: 16 residues. Germline-derived CDR1 and CDR2 are DFQATT and SNEGSKA (reference sequence). Germline trimming cut 4 bases from V and 6 bases from J; bases unmatched to any gene: 13. For the CDR3, the DNA is TGCAGTGCTAACCCTATCGACAGGGGCTACGATGAAAAACTGTTTTTT. Amino acids: CSANPIDRGYDEKLFF.

This clonotype has only a few counts. The chain combines TRBV4-1 with TRBJ2-2; D is unresolved. Trimming took 0 bases from V and 7 from J, leaving 9 bases between them. The CDR3 covers 14 residues. CDR1 is MGHRA, CDR2 YSYEKL, per germline. The CDR3 DNA sequence: TGCGCCAGCAGCCAAGATAGTAGTTACGGGGAGCTGTTTTTT. Translating gives CASSQDSSYGELFF.

This clonotype was found a few times. The rearrangement joins TRBV7-2 to TRBJ1-1, with D unclear. Germline V gene sequence: CDR1 SGHTA, CDR2 FQGNSA. There are 13 residues in the CDR3. The ends were cut back, 5 bases at V and 1 base at J, with 8 bases in the middle. The CDR3 protein is CASSPHENTEAFF. CDR3 DNA: TGTGCCAGCAGCCCCCATGAGAACACTGAAGCTTTCTTT. Combining the CDR3 with reference TRBV7-2 and TRBJ1-1 gives the whole variable domain GAGVSQSPSNKVTEKGKDVELRCDPISGHTALYWYRQSLGQGLEFLIYFQGNSAPDKSGLPSDRFSAERTGGSVSTLTIQRTQQEDSAVYLCASSPHENTEAFFGQGTRLTVV.

V gene TRBV7-9 combines with J gene TRBJ2-1, with 9 positions matching TRBD1. Per the germline V gene, CDR1 is SEHNR and CDR2 is FQNEAQ (reference sequence). Trimming took 4 bases from V and 11 from J; bases not matched to a gene: 9. The CDR3 runs to 14 residues. Here the CDR3 reads CASSSGTGRFQQFF. The CDR3 nucleotides read TGTGCCAGCAGCTCCGGGACAGGGAGATTTCAGCAGTTCTTC.

The chain carries TRBV11-1 and TRBJ1-6; D is possibly TRBD1 (6 bases). From germline, CDR1 is SGHAT and CDR2 FQDESV (reference sequence). Between the trimmed V and J ends, which lost 5 bases and 9 bases, there was a span of 23 bases. The CDR3 runs 17 residues. Here the CDR3 reads CASSPYREGLFGSPLHF. The CDR3 DNA follows: TGTGCCAGCAGCCCATACAGGGAGGGCCTATTTGGTTCACCCCTCCACTTT.

This clonotype was counted a few times. V usage is TRBV7-9 and J usage is TRBJ1-1; 7 positions agree with TRBD1. Germline values: CDR1 SEHNR, CDR2 FQNEAQ (reference sequence). The CDR3 is 14 residues long. Trimming took 4 bases from V and 4 from J; bases not matched to a gene: 6. CDR3 protein: CASSSQGQSTEAFF. The CDR3 coding sequence is TGTGCCAGCAGCTCCCAGGGACAGAGCACTGAAGCTTTCTTT.

This clonotype showed up many times. The V and J genes are TRBV27 and TRBJ2-1, with D tentatively TRBD1 (7 bases). V was trimmed by 6 bases and J by 4 bases, leaving 16 bases between them. In germline, CDR1 is MNHEY, CDR2 SMNVEV (reference sequence). CDR3 length: 15 amino acids. As DNA, the CDR3 is TGTGCCAGCAGCAACAGGGGACTCCCGTACAATGAGCAGTTCTTC. Translation gives CASSNRGLPYNEQFF.

This clonotype showed up many times. CDR3 in DNA: TGCAGCGGCCATGACACGGGGGGGATAGAGGGATATAATTCACCCCTCCACTTT. Its translation: CSGHDTGGIEGYNSPLHF. The chain uses TRBV29-1 and TRBJ1-6; D is perhaps TRBD1 (5 bases). The CDR3 sequence is 18 residues long. Trimming cost V 7 bases and J 4 bases, with 26 bases left between them. Germline CDR1 and CDR2: SQVTM and ANQGSEA.

This clonotype occurred a few times. This sequence joins TRBV6-1 and TRBJ2-1; no reliable D call. With 7 bases removed from V and 3 bases from J, the gap between germline ends came to 16 bases. Germline values: CDR1 MNHNS, CDR2 SASEGT. CDR3 length: 15 amino acids. In nucleotides, the CDR3 is TGTGCCAGCACCAACCCCCAAGATTTCTACAATGAGCAGTTCTTC. Translation: CASTNPQDFYNEQFF.

The chain joins TRBV6-5 to TRBJ2-1; 7 bases line up with TRBD2. Germline V gives CDR1 MNHEY, CDR2 SVGAGI. The CDR3 is made up of 15 amino acids. V trimming: 2 bases; J trimming: 9 bases; junction bases outside the gene matches: 10. In DNA form, the CDR3 reads TGTGCCAGCAGTTACGCCACTAGCGCCGGTGGTGAGCAGTTCTTC. It is translated as CASSYATSAGGEQFF.

The sample holds a few counts of this clonotype. V gene TRBV28 combines with J gene TRBJ2-3, with D unresolved. The V end lost 7 bases, the J end lost 6 bases, and 11 bases lay between the germline ends. The CDR3 is 12 amino acids. From germline, CDR1 is MDHEN and CDR2 SYDVKM. The CDR3 here is CASTPPRDTQYF. CDR3 DNA sequence: TGTGCCAGCACCCCTCCTAGGGATACGCAGTATTTT. The whole variable domain, filled in from reference TRBV28 and TRBJ2-3, reads DVKVTQSSRYLVKRTGEKVFLECVQDMDHENMFWYRQDPGLGLRLIYFSYDVKMKEKGDIPEGYSVSREKKERFSLILESASTNQTSMYLCASTPPRDTQYFGPGTRLTVL.

The chain carries TRBV20-1 and TRBJ2-5, with TRBD2 identical over 7 bases. The V gene's germline CDR1 is DFQATT and CDR2 SNEGSKA (reference sequence). The V segment lost 0 bases and the J segment 5 bases; nucleotides outside the gene matches: 3. CDR3 length: 13 residues. The chain's CDR3 is CSAREAGWETQYF. The CDR3 coding sequence is TGCAGTGCTAGAGAAGCGGGGTGGGAGACCCAGTACTTC.

The table lists this clonotype with a few counts. The chain couples TRBV12-3 or TRBV12-4 to TRBJ1-4, with TRBD1 matching over 9 bases. The ends lost 6 bases at V and 7 bases at J; junction bases unmatched: 6. The CDR3 sequence is 14 residues long. The CDR3 spells CASSSPDRGEKLFF. CDR3 coding DNA: TGTGCCAGCAGCTCCCCGGACAGGGGTGAAAAACTGTTTTTT.

J is TRBJ2-7 and V is TRBV6-1; possibly TRBD1 for D (5 bases). The CDR3 runs 15 residues. Trimming left V 8 bases short and J 3 bases short, with 20 bases between. The germline V gene encodes CDR1 MNHNS and CDR2 SASEGT. In nucleotides, the CDR3 is TGTGCCAGCTCATGGGATACAGGACCACACTACGAGCAGTACGTC. It is translated as CASSWDTGPHYEQYV.